This TCR beta chain was captured by sequencing in a study of T cells in Graves' hyperthyroidism and ophthalmopathy. Overall study context: Before any treatment, at initial diagnosis, peripheral blood was collected. Findings and caveats of the study: Ophthalmopathy was distinguished from stable hyperthyroidism by 13 V-J signatures. Ophthalmopathy got predicted by the model a median around 6.8 months before its onset.

The CDR3 is 14 residues long. Trimming left V 2 bases short and J 4 bases short, with 8 bases between. Of note for this clonotype: Its antigen is undetermined.

The TCR beta CDR3 regions underwent amplification using RNA transcripts as the source. With the HTBI primer set, the TCR CDR3 went through a first round of RT-PCR. TCRdb itself ran the multiplex PCR reads through MiXCR, one entry per CDR3 protein. The sample has hundreds of thousands of distinct CDR3 sequences; about 14% are singletons. The V call is TRBV12-3 or TRBV12-4, the J call TRBJ2-2, with D possibly matching TRBD2 (5 bases). Material: blood. The TCR was taken from a man between 18 and 35 years old with Graves' ophthalmopathy. The DNA for the CDR3 is TGTGCCAGCAGTTTATTTGAGGGCACCGGGGAGCTGTTTTTT. Its translation is CASSLFEGTGELFF.